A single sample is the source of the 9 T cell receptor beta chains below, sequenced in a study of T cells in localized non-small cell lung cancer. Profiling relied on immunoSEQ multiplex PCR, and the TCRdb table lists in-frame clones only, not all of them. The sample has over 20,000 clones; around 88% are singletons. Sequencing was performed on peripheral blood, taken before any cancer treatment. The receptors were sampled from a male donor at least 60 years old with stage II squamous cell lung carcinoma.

In DNA, the CDR3 is TGTGCCAGCAGTTTAAGCGGGAGGGGTAGGAATGAGCAGTTCTTC. Its translation is CASSLSGRGRNEQFF. This chain uses TRBV28 with TRBJ2-1, with TRBD2 identical over 10 bases. Germline V gene sequence: CDR1 MDHEN, CDR2 SYDVKM. V trimming: 2 bases; J trimming: 7 bases; junction bases outside the gene matches: 5. The CDR3 contains 15 residues.

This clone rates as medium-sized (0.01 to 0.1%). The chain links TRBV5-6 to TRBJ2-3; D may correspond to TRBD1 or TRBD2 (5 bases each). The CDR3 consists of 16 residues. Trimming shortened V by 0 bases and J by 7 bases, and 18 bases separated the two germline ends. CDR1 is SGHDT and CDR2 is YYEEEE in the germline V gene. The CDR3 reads CASSLAGTGREYTQYF. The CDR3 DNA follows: TGTGCCAGCAGCTTGGCGGGGACGGGAAGGGAATATACGCAGTATTTT.

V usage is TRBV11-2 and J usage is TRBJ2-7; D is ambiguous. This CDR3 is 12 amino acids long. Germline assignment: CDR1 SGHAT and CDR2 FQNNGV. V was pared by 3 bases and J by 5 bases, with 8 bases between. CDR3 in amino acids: CASSFSRHEQYF. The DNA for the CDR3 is TGTGCCAGCAGCTTTTCCCGACACGAGCAGTACTTC.

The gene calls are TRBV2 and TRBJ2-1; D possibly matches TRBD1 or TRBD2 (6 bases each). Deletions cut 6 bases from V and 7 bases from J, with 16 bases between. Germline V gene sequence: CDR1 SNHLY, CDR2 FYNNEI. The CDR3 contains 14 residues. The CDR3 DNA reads TGTGCCAGCAGCTTGGGACTCAGGGGAAATGAGCAGTTCTTC. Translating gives CASSLGLRGNEQFF.

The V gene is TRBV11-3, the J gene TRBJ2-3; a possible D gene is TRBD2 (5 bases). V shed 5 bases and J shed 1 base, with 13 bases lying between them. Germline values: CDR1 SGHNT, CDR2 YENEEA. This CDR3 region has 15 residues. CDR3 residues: CASSPGTGGTDTQYF. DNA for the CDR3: TGTGCCAGCAGCCCTGGAACCGGGGGCACAGATACGCAGTATTTT.

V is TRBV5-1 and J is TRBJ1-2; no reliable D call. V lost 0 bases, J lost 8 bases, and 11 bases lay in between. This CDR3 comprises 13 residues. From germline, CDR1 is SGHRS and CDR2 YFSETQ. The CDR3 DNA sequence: TGCGCCAGCAGCTTGGGGGGTTTGGAGGGCTACACCTTC. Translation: CASSLGGLEGYTF.

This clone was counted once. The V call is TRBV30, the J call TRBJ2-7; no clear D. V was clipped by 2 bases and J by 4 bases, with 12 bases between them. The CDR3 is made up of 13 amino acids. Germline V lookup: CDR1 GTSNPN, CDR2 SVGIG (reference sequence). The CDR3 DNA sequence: TGTGCCTGGAGTCTGCCGGCGAGGTACGAGCAGTACTTC. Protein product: CAWSLPARYEQYF.

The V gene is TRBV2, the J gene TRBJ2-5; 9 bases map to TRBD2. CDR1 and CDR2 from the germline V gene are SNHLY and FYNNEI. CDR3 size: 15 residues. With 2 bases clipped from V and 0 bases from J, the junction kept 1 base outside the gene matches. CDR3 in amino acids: CASSELAGNQETQYF. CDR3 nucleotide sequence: TGTGCCAGCAGTGAACTAGCGGGGAACCAAGAGACCCAGTACTTC.

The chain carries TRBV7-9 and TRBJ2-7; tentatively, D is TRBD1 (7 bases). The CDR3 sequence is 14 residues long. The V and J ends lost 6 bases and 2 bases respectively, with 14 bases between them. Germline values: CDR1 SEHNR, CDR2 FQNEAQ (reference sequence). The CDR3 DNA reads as TGTGCCAGCAGGCGGGACAGCCTTACCTACGAGCAGTACTTC. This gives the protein CASRRDSLTYEQYF. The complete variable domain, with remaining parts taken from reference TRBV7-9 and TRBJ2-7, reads DTGVSQNPRHKITKRGQNVTFRCDPISEHNRLYWYRQTLGQGPEFLTYFQNEAQLEKSRLLSDRFSAERPKGSFSTLEIQRTEQGDSAMYLCASRRDSLTYEQYFGPGTRLTVT.